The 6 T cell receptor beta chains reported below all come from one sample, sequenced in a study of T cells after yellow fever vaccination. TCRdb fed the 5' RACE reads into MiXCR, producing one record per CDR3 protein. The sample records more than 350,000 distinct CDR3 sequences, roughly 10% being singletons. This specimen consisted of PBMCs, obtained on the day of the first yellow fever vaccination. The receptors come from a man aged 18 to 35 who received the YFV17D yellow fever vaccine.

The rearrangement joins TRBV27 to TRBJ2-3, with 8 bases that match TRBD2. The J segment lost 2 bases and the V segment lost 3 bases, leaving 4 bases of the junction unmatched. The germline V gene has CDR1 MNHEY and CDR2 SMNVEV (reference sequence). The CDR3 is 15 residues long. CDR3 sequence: CASSFGLAYTDTQYF. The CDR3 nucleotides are TGTGCCAGCAGTTTTGGACTAGCTTACACAGATACGCAGTATTTT.

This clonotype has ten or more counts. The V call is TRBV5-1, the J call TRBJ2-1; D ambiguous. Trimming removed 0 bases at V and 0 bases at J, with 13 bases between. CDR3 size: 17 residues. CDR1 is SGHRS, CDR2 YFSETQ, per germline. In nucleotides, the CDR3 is TGCGCCAGCAGCTTGGCGTGGTCACGGAGCTCCTACAATGAGCAGTTCTTC. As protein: CASSLAWSRSSYNEQFF. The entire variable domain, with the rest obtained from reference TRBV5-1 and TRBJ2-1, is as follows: KAGVTQTPRYLIKTRGQQVTLSCSPISGHRSVSWYQQTPGQGLQFLFEYFSETQRNKGNFPGRFSGRQFSNSRSEMNVSTLELGDSALYLCASSLAWSRSSYNEQFFGPGTRLTVL.

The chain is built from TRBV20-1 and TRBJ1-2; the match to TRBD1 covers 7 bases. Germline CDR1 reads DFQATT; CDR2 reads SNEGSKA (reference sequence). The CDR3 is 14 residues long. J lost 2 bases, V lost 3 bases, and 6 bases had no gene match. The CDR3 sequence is CSARERTGNYGYTF. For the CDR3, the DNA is TGCAGTGCTAGGGAAAGGACAGGAAACTATGGCTACACCTTC.

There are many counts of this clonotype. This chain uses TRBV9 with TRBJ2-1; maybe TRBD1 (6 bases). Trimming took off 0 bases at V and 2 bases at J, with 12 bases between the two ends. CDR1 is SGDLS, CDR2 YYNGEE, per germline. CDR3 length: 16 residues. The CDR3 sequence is CASSVVTGSTYNEQFF. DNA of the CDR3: TGTGCCAGCAGCGTAGTTACAGGGTCGACCTACAATGAGCAGTTCTTC.

This CDR3 reads CASNKRGGGNTGELFF. The CDR3 DNA follows: TGTGCCAGCAACAAGCGGGGGGGCGGCAACACCGGGGAGCTGTTTTTT. The chain uses TRBV7-2 and TRBJ2-2, with 10 bases fitting TRBD2. Germline CDR1 SGHTA, CDR2 FQGNSA. Trimming cost V 7 bases and J 2 bases; bases outside gene matches: 7. The CDR3 totals 16 residues.

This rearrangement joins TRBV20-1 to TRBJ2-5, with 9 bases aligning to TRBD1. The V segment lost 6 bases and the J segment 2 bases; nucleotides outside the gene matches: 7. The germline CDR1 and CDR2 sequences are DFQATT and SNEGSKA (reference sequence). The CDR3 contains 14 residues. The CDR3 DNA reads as TGCAGTGCCCGAGGACAGGGGCTACAAGAGACCCAGTACTTC. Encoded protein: CSARGQGLQETQYF.